The TCR beta chain under discussion was sequenced for a study of Ad26.COV2.S vaccination and SARS-CoV-2 variants. Notes on the study in general: In TCR breadth and depth analyses, total T cell responses may have been underestimated. Vaccine and placebo recipients had similar non-spike TCR breadth.

With regard to this clone: Its antigen is not identified.

V lost 1 base, J lost 5 bases, and 11 bases lay in between. Germline V gene sequence: CDR1 SGHAT, CDR2 FQNNGV. This CDR3 has 14 residues. Measured with immunoSEQ multiplex PCR; TCRdb has only the in-frame clones, and not every one. The sample has 300,000 to 500,000 clones; more than 85% are singletons. Treatment here: some 20 received Ad26.COV2.S at low or high dose, single or two shots; five or six received placebo; per-sample allocation not given. Samples came from day 63 after the first vaccine or placebo injection. As its vector, the vaccine had Ad26, which expressed Wuhan-strain SARS-CoV-2 spike.

The sequence was collected from a person between 18 and 59 years old who received the Ad26.COV2.S COVID-19 vaccine or a placebo. The chain uses TRBV11-2 and TRBJ2-5; possible D gene TRBD1, 5 bases. The source was peripheral blood, collected in a trial of Ad26.COV2.S vaccine versus placebo. CDR3 protein: CASSLVPGKETQYF. For the CDR3, the DNA is TGTGCCAGCAGCTTAGTTCCAGGGAAGGAGACCCAGTACTTC.